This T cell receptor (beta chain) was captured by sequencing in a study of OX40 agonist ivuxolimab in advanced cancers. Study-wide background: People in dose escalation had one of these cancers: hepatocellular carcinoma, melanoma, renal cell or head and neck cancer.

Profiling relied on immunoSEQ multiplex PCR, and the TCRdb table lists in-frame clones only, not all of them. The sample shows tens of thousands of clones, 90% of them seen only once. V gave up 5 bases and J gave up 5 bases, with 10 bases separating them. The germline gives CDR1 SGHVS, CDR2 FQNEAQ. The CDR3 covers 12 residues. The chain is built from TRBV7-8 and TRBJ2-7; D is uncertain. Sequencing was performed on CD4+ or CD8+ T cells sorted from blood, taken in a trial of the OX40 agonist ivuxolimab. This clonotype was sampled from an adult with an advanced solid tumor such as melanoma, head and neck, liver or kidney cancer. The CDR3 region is CASSTRIHEQYF. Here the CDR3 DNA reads TGTGCCAGCAGCACCCGAATCCACGAGCAGTACTTC.